This T cell receptor (beta chain) is from a study of PD-1 blockade in classical Hodgkin lymphoma. Every patient relapsed after autologous stem cell transplantation, and brentuximab vedotin exposure varied. When best responses were assessed, they were complete response, partial response or progressive disease. Looked up from germline, CDR1 is SNHLY and CDR2 is FYNNEI. The CDR3 spans 13 residues. Trimming removed 7 bases at V and 1 base at J, with 10 bases between. Study-wide findings and caveats: While CD8+ TCR diversity did not rise significantly by C4D1, CD4+ TCR diversity did. A reduction in baseline TCR diversity was reportedly seen in newly diagnosed patients relative to healthy donors. For complete responders, baseline diversity was comparable to that of newly diagnosed patients.

TCRdb's copy holds only in-frame clones and misses some; the assay was immunoSEQ multiplex PCR. The repertoire holds more than 25,000 clones, with just over 70% as singletons. This clone was observed a few times. The target antigen is unknown. This TCR was recovered from a human donor with classical Hodgkin lymphoma. This specimen consisted of peripheral blood mononuclear cells (PBMCs), obtained before the second cycle of nivolumab. V and J are TRBV2 and TRBJ1-1; D possibly corresponds to TRBD1 (5 bases). CDR3 DNA: TGTGCCAGCAAGTCCAGGGCGAACACTGAAGCTTTCTTT. It codes for CASKSRANTEAFF.